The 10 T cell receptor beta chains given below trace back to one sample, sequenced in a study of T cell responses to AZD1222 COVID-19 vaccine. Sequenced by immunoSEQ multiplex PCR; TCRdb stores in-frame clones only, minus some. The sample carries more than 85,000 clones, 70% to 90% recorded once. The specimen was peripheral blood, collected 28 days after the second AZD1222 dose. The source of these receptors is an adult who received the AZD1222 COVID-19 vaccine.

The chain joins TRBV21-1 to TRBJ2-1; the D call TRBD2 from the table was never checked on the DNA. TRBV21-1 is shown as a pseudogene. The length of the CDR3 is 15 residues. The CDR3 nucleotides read TGTGCCAGCAGAGACGGGGAGGGGCGATCGAATGAGCAGTTCTTC. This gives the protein CASRDGEGRSNEQFF.

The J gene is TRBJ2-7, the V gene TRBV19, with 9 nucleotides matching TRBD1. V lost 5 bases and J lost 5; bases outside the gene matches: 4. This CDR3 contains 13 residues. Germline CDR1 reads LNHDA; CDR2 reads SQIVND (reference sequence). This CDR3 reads CASSPRTGDEQYF. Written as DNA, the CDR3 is TGTGCCAGTAGTCCACGGACAGGGGACGAGCAGTACTTC.

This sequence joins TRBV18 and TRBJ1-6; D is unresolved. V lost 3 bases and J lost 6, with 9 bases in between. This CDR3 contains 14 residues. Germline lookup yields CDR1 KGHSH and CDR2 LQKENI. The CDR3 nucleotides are TGTGCCAGCTCACCCGAGGGAGGTAATTCACCCCTCCACTTT. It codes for CASSPEGGNSPLHF.

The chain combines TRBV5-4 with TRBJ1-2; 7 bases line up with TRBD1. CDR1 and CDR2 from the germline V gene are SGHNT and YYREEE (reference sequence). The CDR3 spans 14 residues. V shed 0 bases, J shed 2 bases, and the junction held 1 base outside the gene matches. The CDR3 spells CASSLGQGNYGYTF. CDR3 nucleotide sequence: TGTGCCAGCAGCTTGGGACAGGGAAACTATGGCTACACCTTC.

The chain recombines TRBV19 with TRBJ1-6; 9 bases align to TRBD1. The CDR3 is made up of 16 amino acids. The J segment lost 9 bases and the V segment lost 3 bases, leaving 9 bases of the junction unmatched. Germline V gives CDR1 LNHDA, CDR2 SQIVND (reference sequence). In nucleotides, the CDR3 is TGTGCCAGTAGTATTGTGGGACAGGGTCGAGGTTCACCCCTCCACTTT. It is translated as CASSIVGQGRGSPLHF.

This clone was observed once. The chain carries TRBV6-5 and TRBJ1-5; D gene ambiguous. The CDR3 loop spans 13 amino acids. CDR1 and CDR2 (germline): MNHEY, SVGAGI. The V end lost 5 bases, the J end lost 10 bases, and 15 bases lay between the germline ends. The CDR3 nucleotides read TGTGCCAGCAGTCGGAACCCCCGTTCACCCCAGCATTTT. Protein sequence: CASSRNPRSPQHF.

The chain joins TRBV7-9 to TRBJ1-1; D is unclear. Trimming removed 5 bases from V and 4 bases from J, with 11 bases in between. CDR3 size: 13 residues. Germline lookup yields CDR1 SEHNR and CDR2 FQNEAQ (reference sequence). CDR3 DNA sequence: TGTGCCAGCAGCCAAAACAGTGGCACTGAAGCTTTCTTT. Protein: CASSQNSGTEAFF.

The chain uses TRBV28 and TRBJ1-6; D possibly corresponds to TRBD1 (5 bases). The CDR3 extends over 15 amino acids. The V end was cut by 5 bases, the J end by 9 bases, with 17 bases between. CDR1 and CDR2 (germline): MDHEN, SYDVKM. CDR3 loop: CASSDQGRGASPLHF. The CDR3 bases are TGTGCCAGCAGTGACCAGGGTCGGGGCGCTTCACCCCTCCACTTT.

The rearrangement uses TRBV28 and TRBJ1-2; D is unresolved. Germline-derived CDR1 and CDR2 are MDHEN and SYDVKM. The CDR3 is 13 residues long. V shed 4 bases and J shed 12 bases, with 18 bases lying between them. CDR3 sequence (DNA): TGTGCCAGCAGTTCTAACGACGGAGTCAGAGACACCTTC. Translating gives CASSSNDGVRDTF.

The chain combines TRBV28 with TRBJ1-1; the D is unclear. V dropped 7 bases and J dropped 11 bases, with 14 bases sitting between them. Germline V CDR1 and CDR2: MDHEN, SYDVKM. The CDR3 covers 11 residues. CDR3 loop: CASTYRGAAFF. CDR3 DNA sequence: TGTGCCAGCACCTATCGTGGAGCGGCTTTCTTT.